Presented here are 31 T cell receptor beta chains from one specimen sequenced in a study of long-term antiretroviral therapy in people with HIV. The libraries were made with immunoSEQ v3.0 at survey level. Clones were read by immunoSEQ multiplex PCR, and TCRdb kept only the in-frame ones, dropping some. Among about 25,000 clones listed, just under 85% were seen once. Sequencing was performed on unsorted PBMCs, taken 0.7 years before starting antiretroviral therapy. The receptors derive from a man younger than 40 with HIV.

CDR3 bases: TGTGCCAGCAGCTTAGGTTTAGGGGGCTCCTACGAGCAGTACTTC. Its translation is CASSLGLGGSYEQYF. The chain is built from TRBV11-2 and TRBJ2-7; possible D gene TRBD1, 6 bases. Trimming took off 1 base at V and 0 bases at J, with 10 bases between the two ends. Germline lookup yields CDR1 SGHAT and CDR2 FQNNGV. This CDR3 comprises 15 residues. The variable domain in full, completed from reference TRBV11-2 and TRBJ2-7, reads EAGVAQSPRYKIIEKRQSVAFWCNPISGHATLYWYQQILGQGPKLLIQFQNNGVVDDSQLPKDRFSAERLKGVDSTLKIQPAKLEDSAVYLCASSLGLGGSYEQYFGPGTRLTVT.

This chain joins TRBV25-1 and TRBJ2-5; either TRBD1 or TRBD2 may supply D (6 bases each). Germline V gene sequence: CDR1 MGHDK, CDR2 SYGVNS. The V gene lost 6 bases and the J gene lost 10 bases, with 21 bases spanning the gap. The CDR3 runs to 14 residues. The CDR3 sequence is CASRGGTLGSGQYF. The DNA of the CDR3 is TGTGCCAGCAGGGGGGGCACGTTGGGATCGGGCCAGTACTTC.

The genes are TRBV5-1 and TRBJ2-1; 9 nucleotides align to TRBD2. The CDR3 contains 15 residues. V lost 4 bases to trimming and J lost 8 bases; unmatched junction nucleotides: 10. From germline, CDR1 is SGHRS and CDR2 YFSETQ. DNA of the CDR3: TGCGCCAGCAGCCCGGAGCTAGCGGGAAGGGATGAGCAGTTCTTC. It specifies CASSPELAGRDEQFF. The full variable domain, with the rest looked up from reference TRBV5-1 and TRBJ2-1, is KAGVTQTPRYLIKTRGQQVTLSCSPISGHRSVSWYQQTPGQGLQFLFEYFSETQRNKGNFPGRFSGRQFSNSRSEMNVSTLELGDSALYLCASSPELAGRDEQFFGPGTRLTVL.

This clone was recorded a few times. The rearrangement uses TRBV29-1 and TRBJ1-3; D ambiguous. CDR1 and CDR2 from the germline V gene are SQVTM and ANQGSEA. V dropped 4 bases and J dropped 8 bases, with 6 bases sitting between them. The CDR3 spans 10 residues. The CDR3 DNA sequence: TGCAGCGTTGGTGAGGACACCATATATTTT. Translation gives CSVGEDTIYF.

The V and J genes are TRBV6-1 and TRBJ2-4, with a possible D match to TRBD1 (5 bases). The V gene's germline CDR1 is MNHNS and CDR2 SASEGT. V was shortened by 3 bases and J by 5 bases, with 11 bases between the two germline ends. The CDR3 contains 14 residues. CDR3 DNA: TGTGCCAGCAGTGAGCAGGGCTACCAAAACATTCAGTACTTC. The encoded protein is CASSEQGYQNIQYF.

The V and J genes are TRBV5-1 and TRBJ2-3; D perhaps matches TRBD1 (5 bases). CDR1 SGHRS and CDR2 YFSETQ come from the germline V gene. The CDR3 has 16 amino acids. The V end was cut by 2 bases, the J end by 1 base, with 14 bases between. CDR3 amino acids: CASSFAARDGTDTQYF. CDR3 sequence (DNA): TGCGCCAGCAGCTTCGCCGCCAGGGATGGCACAGATACGCAGTATTTT.

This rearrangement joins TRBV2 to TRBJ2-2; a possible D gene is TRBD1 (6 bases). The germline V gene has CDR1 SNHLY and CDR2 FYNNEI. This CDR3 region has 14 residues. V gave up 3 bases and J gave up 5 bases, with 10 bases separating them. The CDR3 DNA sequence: TGTGCCAGCAGTGATAGGGGGAGAACCGGGGAGCTGTTTTTT. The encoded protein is CASSDRGRTGELFF.

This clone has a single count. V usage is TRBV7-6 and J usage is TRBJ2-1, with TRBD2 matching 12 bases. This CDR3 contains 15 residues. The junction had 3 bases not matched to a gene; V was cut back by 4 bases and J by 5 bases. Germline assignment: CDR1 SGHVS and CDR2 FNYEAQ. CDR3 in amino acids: CASSSRTSGNNEQFF. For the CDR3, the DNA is TGTGCCAGCAGCTCCAGGACTAGCGGGAACAATGAGCAGTTCTTC.

CDR3 loop: CASSPREAGTDTQYF. In DNA, the CDR3 is TGTGCCAGCAGCCCTCGAGAGGCGGGCACAGATACGCAGTATTTT. The rearrangement links TRBV7-2 to TRBJ2-3; D is uncertain. CDR1 and CDR2 from the germline V gene are SGHTA and FQGNSA. The CDR3 is 15 amino acids. The V and J ends lost 5 bases and 1 base respectively, with 13 bases between them.

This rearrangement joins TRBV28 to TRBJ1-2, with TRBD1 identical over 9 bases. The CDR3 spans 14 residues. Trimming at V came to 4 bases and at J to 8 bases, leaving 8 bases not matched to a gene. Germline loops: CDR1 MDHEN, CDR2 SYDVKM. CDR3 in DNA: TGTGCCAGCAGTTCGCCGGGACAGGGCATCGGCTACACCTTC. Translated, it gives CASSSPGQGIGYTF.

The DNA for the CDR3 is TGCGCCAGCAGCAGCCCCACTACCTACCAAAGCTCCTACAATGAGCAGTTCTTC. Residues: CASSSPTTYQSSYNEQFF. V usage is TRBV5-1 and J usage is TRBJ2-1; no definite D call. CDR3 length: 18 amino acids. Trimming removed 4 bases from V and 0 bases from J, with 20 bases in between. Germline CDR1 is SGHRS and CDR2 is YFSETQ.

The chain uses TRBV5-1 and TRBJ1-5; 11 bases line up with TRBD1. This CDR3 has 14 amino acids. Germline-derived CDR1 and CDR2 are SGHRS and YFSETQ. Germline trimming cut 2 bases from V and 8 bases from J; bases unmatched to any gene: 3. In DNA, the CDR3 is TGCGCCAGCAGCTTAGGGACAGGGGGAAAGCCCCAGCATTTT. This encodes CASSLGTGGKPQHF.

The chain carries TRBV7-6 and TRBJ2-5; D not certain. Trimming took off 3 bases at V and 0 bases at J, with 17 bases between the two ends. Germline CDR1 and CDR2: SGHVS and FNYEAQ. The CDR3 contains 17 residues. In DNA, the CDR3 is TGTGCCAGCAGCTTCTATGATCTTGGATCGTACCAAGAGACCCAGTACTTC. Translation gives CASSFYDLGSYQETQYF.

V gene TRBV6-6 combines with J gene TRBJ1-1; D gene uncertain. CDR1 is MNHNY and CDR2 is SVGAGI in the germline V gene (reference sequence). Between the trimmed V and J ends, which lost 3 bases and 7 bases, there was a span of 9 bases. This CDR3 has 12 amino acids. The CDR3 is CASSYEGREAFF. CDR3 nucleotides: TGTGCCAGCAGTTATGAGGGTCGTGAAGCTTTCTTT.

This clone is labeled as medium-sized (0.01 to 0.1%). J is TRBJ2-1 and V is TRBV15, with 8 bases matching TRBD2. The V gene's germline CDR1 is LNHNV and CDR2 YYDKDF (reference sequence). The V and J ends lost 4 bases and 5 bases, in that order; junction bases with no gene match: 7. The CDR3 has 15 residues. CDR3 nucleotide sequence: TGTGCCACCAGCACACCGGGGGGGCCCCACAATGAGCAGTTCTTC. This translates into CATSTPGGPHNEQFF.

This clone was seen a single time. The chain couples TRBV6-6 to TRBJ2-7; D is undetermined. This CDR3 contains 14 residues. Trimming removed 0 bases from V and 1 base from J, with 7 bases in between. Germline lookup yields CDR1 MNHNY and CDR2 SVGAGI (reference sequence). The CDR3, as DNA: TGTGCCAGCAGTTACTCAGAGGTTTCCTACGAGCAGTACTTC. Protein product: CASSYSEVSYEQYF.

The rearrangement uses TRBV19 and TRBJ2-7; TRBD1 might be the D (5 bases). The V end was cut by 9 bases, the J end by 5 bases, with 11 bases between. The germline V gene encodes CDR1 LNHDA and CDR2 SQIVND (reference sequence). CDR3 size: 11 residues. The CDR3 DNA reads TGTGCCAGCCCAGGGCTCCACGAGCAGTACTTC. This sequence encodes CASPGLHEQYF.

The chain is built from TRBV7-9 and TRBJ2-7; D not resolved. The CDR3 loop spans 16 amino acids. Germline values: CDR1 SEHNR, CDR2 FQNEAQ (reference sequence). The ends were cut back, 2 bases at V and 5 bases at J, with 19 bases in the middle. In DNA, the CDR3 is TGTGCCAGCAGCTTATTCAAGACAAAGGCTACCAACGAGCAGTACTTC. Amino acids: CASSLFKTKATNEQYF.

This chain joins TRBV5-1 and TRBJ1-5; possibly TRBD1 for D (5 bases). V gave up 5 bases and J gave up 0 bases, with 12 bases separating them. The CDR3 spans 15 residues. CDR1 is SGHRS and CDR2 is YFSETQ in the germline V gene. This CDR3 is CASRAGLDSNQPQHF. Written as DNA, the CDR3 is TGCGCCAGCAGAGCGGGACTGGATAGCAATCAGCCCCAGCATTTT. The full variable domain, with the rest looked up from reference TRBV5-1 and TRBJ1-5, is KAGVTQTPRYLIKTRGQQVTLSCSPISGHRSVSWYQQTPGQGLQFLFEYFSETQRNKGNFPGRFSGRQFSNSRSEMNVSTLELGDSALYLCASRAGLDSNQPQHFGDGTRLSIL.

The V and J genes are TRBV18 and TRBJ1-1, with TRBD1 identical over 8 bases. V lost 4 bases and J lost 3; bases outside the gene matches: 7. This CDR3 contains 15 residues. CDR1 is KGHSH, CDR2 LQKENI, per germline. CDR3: CASSLRQGKDTEAFF. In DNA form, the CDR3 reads TGTGCCAGCTCACTTCGACAGGGGAAGGACACTGAAGCTTTCTTT.

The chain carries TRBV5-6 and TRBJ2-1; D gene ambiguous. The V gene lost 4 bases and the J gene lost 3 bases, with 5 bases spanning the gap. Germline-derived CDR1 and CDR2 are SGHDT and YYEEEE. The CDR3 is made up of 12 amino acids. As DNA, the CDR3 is TGTGCCAGCAGCATGGACTACAATGAGCAGTTCTTC. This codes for CASSMDYNEQFF.

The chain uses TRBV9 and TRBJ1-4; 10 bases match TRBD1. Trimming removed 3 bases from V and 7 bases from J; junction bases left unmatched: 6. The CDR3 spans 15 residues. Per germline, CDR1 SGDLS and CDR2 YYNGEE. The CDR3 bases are TGTGCCAGCAGCGCAGCGGGGACAGGGGTTGAAAAACTGTTTTTT. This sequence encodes CASSAAGTGVEKLFF.

The CDR3 sequence: CASSQDVEQGALDEQYF. The CDR3 DNA follows: TGTGCCAGCAGCCAAGATGTGGAACAGGGGGCTCTGGACGAGCAGTACTTC. The chain employs TRBV4-2 and TRBJ2-7; 9 nucleotides match TRBD1. J gave up 5 bases and V 0 bases, and 11 bases lay outside the gene matches. CDR3 length: 17 residues. The germline V gene has CDR1 LGHNA and CDR2 YNFKEQ.

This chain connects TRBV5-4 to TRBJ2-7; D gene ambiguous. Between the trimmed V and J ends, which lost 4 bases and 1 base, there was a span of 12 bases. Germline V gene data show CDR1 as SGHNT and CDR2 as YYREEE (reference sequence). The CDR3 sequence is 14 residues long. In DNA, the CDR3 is TGTGCCAGCAGCCCGGAGAGTGGGTCCTACGAGCAGTACTTC. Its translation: CASSPESGSYEQYF.

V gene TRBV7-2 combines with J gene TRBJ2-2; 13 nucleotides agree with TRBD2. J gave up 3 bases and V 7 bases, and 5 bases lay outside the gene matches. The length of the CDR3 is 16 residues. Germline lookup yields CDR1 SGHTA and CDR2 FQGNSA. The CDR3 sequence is CASTVTSGRHTGELFF. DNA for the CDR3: TGTGCCAGCACCGTGACTAGCGGGAGGCACACCGGGGAGCTGTTTTTT. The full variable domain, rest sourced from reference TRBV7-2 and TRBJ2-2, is GAGVSQSPSNKVTEKGKDVELRCDPISGHTALYWYRQSLGQGLEFLIYFQGNSAPDKSGLPSDRFSAERTGGSVSTLTIQRTQQEDSAVYLCASTVTSGRHTGELFFGEGSRLTVL.

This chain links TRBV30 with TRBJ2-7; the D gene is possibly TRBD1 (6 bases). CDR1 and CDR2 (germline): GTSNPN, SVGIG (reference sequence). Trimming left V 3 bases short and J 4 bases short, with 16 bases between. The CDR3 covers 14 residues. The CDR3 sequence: CAWSPQGIGYEQYF. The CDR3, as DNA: TGTGCCTGGAGCCCCCAGGGGATAGGTTACGAGCAGTACTTC.

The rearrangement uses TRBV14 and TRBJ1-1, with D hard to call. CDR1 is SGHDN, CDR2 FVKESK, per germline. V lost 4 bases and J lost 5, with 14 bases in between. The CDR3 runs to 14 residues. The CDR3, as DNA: TGTGCCAGCAGCCCGACACCCTACCTAACTGAAGCTTTCTTT. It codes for CASSPTPYLTEAFF.

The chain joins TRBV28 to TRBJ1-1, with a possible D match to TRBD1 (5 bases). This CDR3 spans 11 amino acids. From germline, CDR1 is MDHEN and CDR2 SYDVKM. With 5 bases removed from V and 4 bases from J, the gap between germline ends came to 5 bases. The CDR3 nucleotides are TGTGCCAGCAGTGGGGGCACTGAAGCTTTCTTT. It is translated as CASSGGTEAFF.

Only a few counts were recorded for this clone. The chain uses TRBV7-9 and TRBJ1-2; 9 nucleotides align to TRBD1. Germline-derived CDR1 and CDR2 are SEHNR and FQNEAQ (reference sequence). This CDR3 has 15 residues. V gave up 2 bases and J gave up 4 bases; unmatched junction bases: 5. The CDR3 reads CASSLPGQGFYGYTF. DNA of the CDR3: TGTGCCAGCAGCTTACCGGGACAGGGATTCTATGGCTACACCTTC.

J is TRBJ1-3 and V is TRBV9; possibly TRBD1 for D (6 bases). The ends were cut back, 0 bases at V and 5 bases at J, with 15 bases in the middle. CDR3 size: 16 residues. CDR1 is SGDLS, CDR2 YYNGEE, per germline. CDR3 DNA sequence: TGTGCCAGCAGCGTAGACGGGACACCGACCAGAAACACCATATATTTT. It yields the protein CASSVDGTPTRNTIYF.

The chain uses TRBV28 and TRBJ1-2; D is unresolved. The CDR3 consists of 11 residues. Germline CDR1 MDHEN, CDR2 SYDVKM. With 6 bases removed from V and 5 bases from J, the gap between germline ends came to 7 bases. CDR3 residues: CASRTGYGYTF. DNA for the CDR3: TGTGCCAGCAGAACGGGGTATGGCTACACCTTC.